The sequence of this TCR beta chain was determined in a study of vaccination and CD4 T cells after COVID-19. As to this clonotype: The target antigen is unknown.

The germline V and J ends were trimmed by 6 bases and 4 bases, with 10 bases remaining between them. This CDR3 is 11 amino acids long. CDR1 is DFQATT and CDR2 is SNEGSKA in the germline V gene (reference sequence). Scientists ran DNA taken from cultured CD4+ T cells through the Oncomine TCR Beta short-read assay for sequencing. TCRdb ran MiXCR on the PCR reads and lists one entry per CDR3 protein. The top ten hold about 26% of the sample, which has roughly 5,300 distinct CDR3 sequences, 30% to 35% seen once. The treatment: approximately nine-day PBMC culture with coronavirus spike peptide pools or control peptides (ViraFEST assay). During the years 2011-2018, before the COVID-19 pandemic, the unexposed donor's CD4+ T cells were collected. ViraFEST grew antigen-specific T cells using peptide pools, then sequenced TCRs.

The sample comprised CD4+ T cells from blood, cultured in vitro. V usage is TRBV20-1 and J usage is TRBJ2-7; D is ambiguous. The origin of this receptor is a human donor in good health. CDR3 protein: CSAAAGYEQYF. The DNA for the CDR3 is TGCAGTGCGGCCGCTGGATACGAGCAGTACTTC.